The entry that follows covers one TCR beta chain sequence. The J segment lost 2 bases and the V segment lost 3 bases, leaving 7 bases of the junction unmatched. The germline V gene encodes CDR1 SGDLS and CDR2 YYNGEE. The CDR3 covers 17 residues. TCRdb analysed the 5' RACE reads with MiXCR anew, one entry per CDR3 protein. The table shows about 250,000 distinct CDR3 sequences, with about 30% occurring only once. This sample is drawn from a study of CD8 T cells in ankylosing spondylitis. Input material: blood, either unsorted or a sorted T cell fraction (not recorded which). This rearrangement joins TRBV9 to TRBJ2-1; TRBD1 matches at 11 bases. This TCR came from a male donor with ankylosing spondylitis or in good health (not recorded which). The CDR3 protein is CASSADRGLVTYNEQFF. For the CDR3, the DNA is TGTGCCAGCAGCGCGGACAGGGGGCTTGTTACCTACAATGAGCAGTTCTTC.